Each of the 3 T cell receptor beta chains below was sequenced from the same sample in a study of control samples from healthy donors and cancer patients. Generated by immunoSEQ multiplex PCR, the TCRdb table keeps only in-frame clones and is missing some. The sample includes some 9,500 clones, 90% to 95% of them seen just once. Sequencing was performed on PBMCs. The receptors derive from a man in his 60s with colorectal cancer.

This clone was counted once. This chain uses TRBV28 with TRBJ2-6; D is unclear. CDR3 length: 16 amino acids. Germline CDR1 is MDHEN and CDR2 is SYDVKM. V was trimmed by 2 bases and J by 0 bases, leaving 8 bases between them. DNA for the CDR3: TGTGCCAGCAGTTTAGCTCGAGCCTCTGGGGCCAACGTCCTGACTTTC. Its protein product is CASSLARASGANVLTF.

This rearrangement joins TRBV5-6 to TRBJ1-6; TRBD1 agrees at 7 bases. The germline gives CDR1 SGHDT, CDR2 YYEEEE. This CDR3 is built from 18 residues. With 4 bases clipped from V and 3 bases from J, the junction kept 13 bases outside the gene matches. CDR3 nucleotide sequence: TGTGCCAGCAGCGCTATGGGACAGTACGATGTCTATAATTCACCCCTCCACTTT. Translated: CASSAMGQYDVYNSPLHF.

The genes are TRBV4-3 and TRBJ2-1, with a possible D match to TRBD1 (6 bases). V lost 4 bases, J lost 7 bases, and 14 bases lay in between. Germline CDR1 reads LGHNA; CDR2 reads YSLEER. The CDR3 extends over 14 amino acids. The CDR3 DNA is TGCGCCAGCAGCCTCGGGCAACAGGGAAATGAGCAGTTCTTC. Translation gives CASSLGQQGNEQFF.